The T cell receptor (beta chain) under discussion was sequenced for a study of blood T cell repertoires in COVID-19 (dated by TCRdb to 2018 to 2020). Regarding the study in general: Samples covering the acute and convalescent phases of COVID-19 were provided by collaborators in the United States, Italy and Spain. The material from the prospective study consisted of cDNA or gDNA derived from T cells, B-cell-depleted T cells, or PBMCs. Deeply sampled blood TCRbeta repertoires from subjects exposed to, actively infected with, or recovered from COVID-19 were included in the dataset. The repertoires were made available in a free public database intended to serve as a resource for research on the immune response to SARS-CoV-2. Samples came from the ongoing ImmuneRACE study (first 160 participants) plus 1,254 subjects from 6 global collaborators. Sample metadata almost always included a de-identified subject ID, COVID-19 status, age in years and sex. HLA class I and class II types, where available, came from metadata supplied by the sample provider rather than from assay-based typing. The study at large found these results: Clinical and demographic metadata were provided uncurated, with the amount varying by source and participant.

TCRbeta CDR3 regions were amplified from genomic DNA using the immunoSEQ Assay, a bias-controlled multiplex PCR. The original methods were these. Within the assay, amplification of reference gene primers was used to estimate how many nucleated cells each sample contained. Sequence reads were collapsed and filtered to measure the absolute abundance of every unique TCRbeta CDR3 rearrangement. Productive Simpson clonality was computed per sample as the square root of Simpson's diversity index over productive rearrangements. In its TCRdb copy, this immuneACCESS table keeps in-frame sequences only and misses some clones. Where compared with another copy, unresolved V genes explain less than half of these, and the others have no known cause. V, J and clone size were drawn from that table, and D and trimming were deduced from the DNA. In this sample the table shows roughly 120,000 clones, around 82% of which occur a single time. The top ten hold more than 4% of the sample.

Relative to germline, V is missing 2 bases and J is missing 1 base, with 2 bases of the junction outside any gene match. The CDR3 covers 15 residues, taking in both the cysteine and the phenylalanine. CDR3 DNA is the only sequence kept; it has 45 bases, read in frame from the first base. The germline V gene yields MDHEN for CDR1 and SYDVKM for CDR2. Each collaborating institution followed its own protocols to collect whole blood in K2EDTA tubes. For TCRbeta analysis, collaborator samples were shipped as frozen whole blood, as isolated PBMCs, or as DNA extracted from either sample type. Worth noting for this clone: This receptor's antigen is unknown. No much larger clonotype is one base removed from it; base qualities were not supplied.

Sequencing was done on a sample of peripheral blood. The receptor comes from a human donor in a cohort sampled during active or convalescent COVID-19. The chain is assembled from TRBV28 and TRBJ2-3; 8 nucleotides in the junction match TRBD2. The DNA reads TGTGCCAGCAGTTTAAGCGGGGGCGGCACAGATACGCAGTATTTT. This sequence encodes CASSLSGGGTDTQYF.